Sequencing of this TCR beta chain was carried out in a study of high-grade serous ovarian cancer treatment subgroups. Turning to the study itself: Mean per sample: around 13,000 reads, some 8,100 unique TCR beta rearrangements.

Libraries were prepared by immunoSEQ multiplex PCR; TCRdb keeps only in-frame clonotypes and omits some of them. The sample shows 9,100 or so clones, approximately 79% of them seen only once. V shed 5 bases and J shed 5 bases, with 12 bases lying between them. CDR1 SGHAT and CDR2 FQDESV come from the germline V gene (reference sequence). CDR3 length: 13 amino acids. This clone showed up just a few times. Antigen specificity is unknown. The tumor samples were collected prior to definitive surgery or chemotherapy. Study outcomes and limitations: Spatial context was lost because tumors were sequenced in bulk. Tumors within one patient showed repertoire similarity of roughly 0.095 to 0.85.

The source is a human donor with high-grade serous ovarian cancer. The sequencing sample was made of tumor tissue. The V and J genes are TRBV11-1 and TRBJ2-5; D ambiguous. In DNA form, the CDR3 reads TGTGCCAGCAGCCCTTACGCCCGGGAGACCCAGTACTTC. It translates to CASSPYARETQYF.